Listed below are T cell receptor beta chains from one sample, sequenced in a study of cytomegalovirus exposure and HLA in healthy donors. Produced via immunoSEQ multiplex PCR; TCRdb's table is partial and in-frame only. In all, the sample yields fewer than 200,000 clones. The sequencing input was PBMCs. All receptors come from a man aged 25-45 years in good health and CMV-seronegative. The CDR3 runs from the conserved cysteine through the conserved F or W. A D gene is named only where the DNA matches it firmly.

TRBV7-6	TRBD1	TRBJ1-5	TGTGCCAGCAGCTTAGCCGGACAGGGGGATCAGCCCCAGCATTTT	CASSLAGQGDQPQHF
TRBV18	TRBD1	TRBJ1-1	TGTGCCAGCTCACTGGGACAGACGAACACTGAAGCTTTCTTT	CASSLGQTNTEAFF
TRBV12-5	TRBD1	TRBJ1-6	TGTGCTAGTGGTTTGGTGACAGGGGGAAATTCACCCCTCCACTTT	CASGLVTGGNSPLHF
TRBV7-9	NA	TRBJ2-1	TGTGCCAGCAGCTTAGAGGCCCTCCGCCTCGGGGAGCAGTTCTTC	CASSLEALRLGEQFF
TRBV4-1	TRBD1	TRBJ1-2	TGCGCCAGCAGCCAAGATATGACAGGGGGGATGTATGGCTACACCTTC	CASSQDMTGGMYGYTF
TRBV2	TRBD2	TRBJ2-5	TGTGCCAGCAGTGAACTGGCGGGGGTTTGGGAGACCCAGTACTTC	CASSELAGVWETQYF
TRBV5-1	TRBD2	TRBJ2-7	TGCGCCAGCAGCTTGGATCTAGGGGAGGGGCAGTACTTC	CASSLDLGEGQYF
TRBV2	TRBD1	TRBJ1-4	TGTGCCAGCAGTGAAGCGCAAAGGACAGGGTTTTTT	CASSEAQRTGFF
TRBV11-2	NA	TRBJ2-7	TGTGCCAGCAGCCGACCGTTTTTGGGGGGAACCTACGAGCAGTACTTC	CASSRPFLGGTYEQYF
TRBV29-1	TRBD1	TRBJ1-1	TGCAGCGTTGAAGCCCTCGAGACAGGGGGCGATAATACTGAAGCTTTCTTT	CSVEALETGGDNTEAFF
TRBV19	TRBD1	TRBJ2-1	TGTGCCAGTAGTATCGGACAGGGCGTCAATGAGCAGTTCTTC	CASSIGQGVNEQFF
TRBV5-1	NA	TRBJ1-1	TGCGCCAGCAGCTTGGCAGCAGGGAAGGACACTGAAGCTTTCTTT	CASSLAAGKDTEAFF
TRBV21-1	NA	TRBJ2-7	TGTGCCAGCAGCTGGATCACTAGCGGGAGGGCCTTCTACGAGCAGTACTTC	CASSWITSGRAFYEQYF
TRBV7-9	NA	TRBJ2-5	TGTGCCAGCAGCTTAGGGGACACAAAGACCCAGTACTTC	CASSLGDTKTQYF
TRBV4-1	TRBD1	TRBJ1-5	TGCGCCAGCAGCCCCGCGGACAGGGGTGCCAATCAGCCCCAGCATTTT	CASSPADRGANQPQHF
TRBV28	TRBD1	TRBJ1-2	TGTGCCAGCACCATTACAGGGGGCCTCTATGGCTACACCTTC	CASTITGGLYGYTF
TRBV28	TRBD1	TRBJ2-7	TGTGCCAGCAGTCCCGGACAGGGGGCTTACGAGCAGTACTTC	CASSPGQGAYEQYF
TRBV15	NA	TRBJ2-1	TGTGCCACCAGCAGCCTATACAATGAGCAGTTCTTC	CATSSLYNEQFF
TRBV11-2	NA	TRBJ2-7	TGTGCCAGCAGCTTAGGTGGGCTCCTTTACGAGCAGTACTTC	CASSLGGLLYEQYF
TRBV19	NA	TRBJ2-2	TGTGCCAGTAGTATCTGGGGGGTGGCCGGGGAGCTGTTTTTT	CASSIWGVAGELFF
TRBV28	TRBD1	TRBJ2-3	TGTGCCAGCAGTTCGACAGGGACAGATACGCAGTATTTT	CASSSTGTDTQYF
TRBV7-2	NA	TRBJ1-1	TGTGCCAGCAGCGAAACATGGAACACTGAAGCTTTCTTT	CASSETWNTEAFF